This TCR beta chain was sequenced during a study of T cell responses to AZD1222 COVID-19 vaccine (dated by TCRdb to the early 2020s). Regarding the complete study: AZD1222 recipients with second doses at about 4 weeks or about 12 weeks were pooled, because spike-specific TCR depth and breadth did not differ between schedules. Enrollment into the trials was organized by age into subgroups of 18-55, 56-69 and 70-plus years, and those subgroups contained approximately 160, 26 and 62 TCR-sequenced participants, respectively. A total of 230 to 250 trial participants underwent TCR sequencing, of whom roughly 210 received two doses of AZD1222 and around 25 received two doses of the MenACWY control vaccine.

CDR1 MNHEY and CDR2 SMNVEV are derived from the germline V gene (reference sequence). V sheds 3 bases and J sheds 9 bases, leaving 15 bases between their ends. From the cysteine up to the phenylalanine, the CDR3 has a length of 14 residues. Of the read, only the CDR3 DNA is kept; its 42 bases are in frame from base 1. The CDR3 regions of human TCRbeta chains were analyzed by immunosequencing. Processing in the source paper ran as follows. Repertoire TCRs were checked for matches against a reference library of SARS-CoV-2-specific TCRs that had been generated using the MIRA antigen-specificity platform. Breadth meant the fraction of unique TCRs that were SARS-CoV-2-associated, whereas depth meant the fraction of total T cells that were SARS-CoV-2-associated. Using the MIRA data, each spike-specific TCR was mapped to the spike region that the TCR reacts to and placed in a CD4 or CD8 class. Log10-transformed breadth and depth values were compared by one-way ANOVA with Sidak's multiple comparisons tests. The immuneACCESS repertoire file appears here via TCRdb, limited to in-frame rearrangements. These files lack a portion of the clones; in checked studies, under half of the deficit traces to unresolved V genes, and the cause of the others is not known. That table gives V, J and clone size, and the DNA gave D and trimming. This sample holds approximately 110,000 clones; 75% to 90% were observed only once. The ten largest clonotypes hold approximately 5% of the sample.

What the time point label conveys for this sample: baseline before first vaccination. Samples from vaccinated people were obtained from the UK trials COV001 and COV002, which included a single-blind randomized controlled phase 2/3 trial of AZD1222 (ChAdOx1 nCoV-19) in healthy adults. For TCRbeta chain sequencing, PBMC samples from trial participants were taken at day 0 and at day 28 after the second dose. Study-level results and caveats: Participants were mostly white British, with more females than males. The authors suggested clonal diversity may have been underestimated. Conclusions about previously exposed vaccinees were limited because only six AZD1222 recipients were SARS-CoV-2 seropositive at baseline. Because no day 14 peak-response samples were available, the repertoires could be characterized only after the peak T cell response. CD4 TCRs associated with the vaccine covered the entire spike protein, and the dominant responses were in regions 160-218 and 743-854. The 56-69-year group was small, and its depth increase did not reach significance, likely because of low power. Spike-specific TCR breadth and depth rose significantly after two AZD1222 doses compared with day 0 and with MenACWY recipients. Reportedly, close to half of the unique spike-specific TCRs recognized epitopes lying outside the regions that are mutated in the B.1.351 and B.1.1.7 variants.

As regards this clone: The target of this receptor is not known. Qualities for individual bases were not recorded, and no much larger clone is one base off.

The rearrangement combines TRBV27 with TRBJ2-1; the best D guess is TRBD1, with 6 bases matching. This specimen was peripheral blood, taken on day 0 of AZD1222 vaccination. This sequence originates from an adult in good health. The CDR3 protein sequence reads: CASSLRQGTSEQFF. The bases read TGTGCCAGCAGTTTGCGGCAGGGGACGAGTGAGCAGTTCTTC.